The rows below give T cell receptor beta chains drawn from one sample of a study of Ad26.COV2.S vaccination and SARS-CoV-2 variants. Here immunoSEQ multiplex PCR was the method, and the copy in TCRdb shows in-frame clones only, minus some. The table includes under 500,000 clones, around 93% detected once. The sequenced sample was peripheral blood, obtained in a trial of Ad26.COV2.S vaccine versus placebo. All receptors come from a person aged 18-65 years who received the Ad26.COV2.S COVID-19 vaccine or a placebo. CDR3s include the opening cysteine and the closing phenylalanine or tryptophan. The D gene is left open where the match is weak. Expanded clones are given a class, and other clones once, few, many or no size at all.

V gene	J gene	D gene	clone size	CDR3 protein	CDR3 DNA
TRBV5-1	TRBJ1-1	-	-	CASSLEDWGSTEAFF	TGCGCCAGCAGCTTGGAAGATTGGGGGAGCACTGAAGCTTTCTTT
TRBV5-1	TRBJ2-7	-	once	CASSLPLGVTSANEQYF	TGCGCCAGCAGCTTGCCGCTCGGGGTTACAAGCGCGAACGAGCAGTACTTC
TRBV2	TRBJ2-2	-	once	CASRNLYGGPNTGELFF	TGTGCCAGCAGGAACCTCTATGGGGGCCCGAACACCGGGGAGCTGTTTTTT
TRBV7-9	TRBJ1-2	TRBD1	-	CASSSAGQSLYGYTF	TGTGCCAGCAGCTCGGCGGGACAGAGTTTATATGGCTACACCTTC
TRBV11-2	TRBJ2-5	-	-	CASSREPETQYF	TGTGCCAGCAGCCGCGAACCAGAGACCCAGTACTTC
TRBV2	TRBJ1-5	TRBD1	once	CASRQDRGDQPQHF	TGTGCCAGCAGGCAGGACAGGGGCGATCAGCCCCAGCATTTT
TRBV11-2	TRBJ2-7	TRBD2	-	CASSLVTGRVYEQYF	TGTGCCAGCAGCTTAGTTACGGGGAGGGTCTACGAGCAGTACTTC
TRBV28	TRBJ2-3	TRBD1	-	CASRVMGQGSTDTQYF	TGTGCCAGCAGGGTAATGGGACAGGGGTCCACAGATACGCAGTATTTT
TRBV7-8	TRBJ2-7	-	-	CASSPGPYEQYF	TGTGCCAGCAGCCCCGGGCCCTACGAGCAGTACTTC
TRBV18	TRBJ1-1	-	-	CASSPSFSDTEAFF	TGTGCCAGCTCACCGTCCTTCAGTGACACTGAAGCTTTCTTT
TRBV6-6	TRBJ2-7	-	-	CASGRYEQYF	TGTGCCAGCGGCCGATACGAGCAGTACTTC
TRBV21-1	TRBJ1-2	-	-	CASSKEGVMWDISYGYTF	TGTGCCAGCAGCAAAGAGGGGGTGATGTGGGATATTAGCTATGGCTACACCTTC
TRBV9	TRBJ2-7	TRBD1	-	CASSRGTGIAYEQYF	TGTGCCAGCAGCCGCGGGACAGGGATCGCCTACGAGCAGTACTTC
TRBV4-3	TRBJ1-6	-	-	CASSLGGSPLHF	TGCGCCAGCAGCCTAGGGGGTTCACCCCTCCACTTT
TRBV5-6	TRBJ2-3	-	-	CASSPAMGLLESDTQYF	TGTGCCAGCAGCCCAGCTATGGGACTCCTGGAATCAGATACGCAGTATTTT
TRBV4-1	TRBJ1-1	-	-	CASSQPRDKDTEAFF	TGCGCCAGCAGCCAACCGAGGGACAAGGACACTGAAGCTTTCTTT
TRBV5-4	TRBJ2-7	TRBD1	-	CASSPRTGFNEQYF	TGTGCCAGCAGCCCCAGGACAGGTTTCAACGAGCAGTACTTC
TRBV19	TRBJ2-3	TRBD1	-	CASSRQGAADTQYF	TGTGCCAGTAGTAGGCAGGGGGCAGCAGATACGCAGTATTTT
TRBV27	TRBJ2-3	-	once	CASSLSFLGRGDTQYF	TGTGCCAGCAGTTTATCATTTCTTGGGCGGGGCGATACGCAGTATTTT
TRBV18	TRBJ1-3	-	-	CASSPGQASSGNTIYF	TGTGCCAGCTCACCAGGGCAGGCGAGCTCTGGAAACACCATATATTTT
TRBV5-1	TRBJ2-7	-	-	CASSLGMAGSGGEQYF	TGCGCCAGCAGCTTGGGAATGGCCGGGTCCGGGGGCGAGCAGTACTTC
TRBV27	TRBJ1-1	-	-	CASSPVGGGNTEAFF	TGTGCCAGCAGCCCAGTCGGGGGGGGAAACACTGAAGCTTTCTTT
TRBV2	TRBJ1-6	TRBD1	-	CASRDRGLSLSPLHF	TGTGCCAGCAGGGACAGGGGGCTGTCTTTATCACCCCTCCACTTT
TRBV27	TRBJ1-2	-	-	CASSLGSNYGYTF	TGTGCCAGCAGTTTGGGCAGCAACTATGGCTACACCTTC
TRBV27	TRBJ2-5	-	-	CASSLSSLQETQYF	TGTGCCAGCAGTTTATCTTCTTTGCAGGAGACCCAGTACTTC
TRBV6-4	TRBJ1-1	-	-	CASSETPGSNTEAFF	TGTGCCAGCAGTGAAACGCCGGGGTCCAACACTGAAGCTTTCTTT
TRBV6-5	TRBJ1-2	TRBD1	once	CASSYRDRGTYGYTF	TGTGCCAGCAGTTACCGGGACAGGGGTACCTATGGCTACACCTTC
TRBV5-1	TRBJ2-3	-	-	CASSFWGRDSSTDTQYF	TGCGCCAGCAGCTTTTGGGGTAGAGACTCTAGCACAGATACGCAGTATTTT
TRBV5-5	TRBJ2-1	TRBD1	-	CASSLWDRGLNEQFF	TGTGCCAGCAGCTTATGGGACAGAGGTTTAAATGAGCAGTTCTTC
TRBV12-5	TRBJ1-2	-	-	CASGPGDGYGYTF	TGTGCTAGTGGACCCGGGGATGGCTATGGCTACACCTTC
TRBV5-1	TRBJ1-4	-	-	CASSGAGASFEKLFF	TGCGCCAGCAGCGGGGCAGGGGCCAGTTTTGAAAAACTGTTTTTT
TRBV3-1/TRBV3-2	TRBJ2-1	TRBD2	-	CASSQAGGTYNEQFF	TGTGCCAGCAGCCAAGCGGGGGGGACTTACAATGAGCAGTTCTTC
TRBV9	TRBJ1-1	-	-	CASSARGAENTEAFF	TGTGCCAGCAGCGCCCGGGGGGCAGAGAACACTGAAGCTTTCTTT
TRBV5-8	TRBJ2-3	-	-	CASSLGRLVGPPDTQYF	TGTGCCAGCAGCCTTGGTCGACTAGTGGGGCCGCCAGATACGCAGTATTTT
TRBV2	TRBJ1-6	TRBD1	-	CASIRPGQGNSPLHF	TGTGCCAGCATAAGACCGGGACAGGGGAATTCACCCCTCCACTTT
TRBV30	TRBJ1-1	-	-	CAWSVRLNTEAFF	TGTGCCTGGAGTGTAAGACTGAACACTGAAGCTTTCTTT
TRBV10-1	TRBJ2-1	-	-	CASSSHQGGYNEQFF	TGCGCCAGCTCGTCCCATCAGGGGGGCTACAATGAGCAGTTCTTC
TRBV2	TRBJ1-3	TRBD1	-	CASSGGQFSGNTIYF	TGTGCCAGCAGCGGGGGACAGTTCTCTGGAAACACCATATATTTT
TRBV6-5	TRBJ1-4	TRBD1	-	CASSRNRGLLEKLFF	TGTGCCAGCAGTAGAAACAGGGGGTTGTTAGAAAAACTGTTTTTT
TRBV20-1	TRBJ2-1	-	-	CSASYVREQFF	TGCAGTGCTAGTTACGTGCGTGAGCAGTTCTTC
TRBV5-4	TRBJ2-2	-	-	CASSLSGRNTGELFF	TGTGCCAGCAGCTTGTCGGGCAGGAACACCGGGGAGCTGTTTTTT
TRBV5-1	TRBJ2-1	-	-	CASSLGWEQFF	TGCGCCAGCAGCTTGGGATGGGAGCAGTTCTTC
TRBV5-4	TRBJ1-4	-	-	CASSLGRTNEKLFF	TGTGCCAGCAGCTTGGGGAGAACTAATGAAAAACTGTTTTTT
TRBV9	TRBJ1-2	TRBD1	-	CASSVAWTGDYGYTF	TGTGCCAGCAGCGTAGCATGGACAGGGGACTATGGCTACACCTTC
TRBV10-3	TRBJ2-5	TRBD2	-	CAIRATSGGALETQYF	TGTGCCATTAGGGCGACTAGCGGGGGGGCTTTGGAGACCCAGTACTTC
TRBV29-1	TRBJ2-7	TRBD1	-	CSVRQGASNVEQYF	TGCAGCGTGCGACAGGGGGCCTCTAATGTCGAGCAGTACTTC
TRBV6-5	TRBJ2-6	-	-	CASSYRGSGANVLTF	TGTGCCAGCAGTTATCGGGGATCTGGGGCCAACGTCCTGACTTTC
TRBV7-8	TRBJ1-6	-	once	CASSRTGLSNSPLHF	TGTGCCAGCAGCCGTACAGGGCTCAGTAATTCACCCCTCCACTTT
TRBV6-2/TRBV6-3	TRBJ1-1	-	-	CASSVQGYTEAFF	TGTGCCAGCAGTGTCCAGGGTTACACTGAAGCTTTCTTT
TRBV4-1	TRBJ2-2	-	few	CASSQADRPNTGELFF	TGCGCCAGCAGCCAAGCAGACAGGCCCAACACCGGGGAGCTGTTTTTT
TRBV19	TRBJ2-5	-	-	CASSIGNQETQYF	TGTGCCAGTAGTATTGGGAATCAGGAGACCCAGTACTTC
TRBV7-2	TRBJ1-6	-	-	CASSSDQGSNSPLHF	TGTGCCAGCAGCTCCGACCAAGGTTCTAATTCACCCCTCCACTTT
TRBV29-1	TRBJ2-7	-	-	CSVEFGGGAYEQYF	TGCAGCGTTGAATTCGGAGGGGGAGCCTACGAGCAGTACTTC
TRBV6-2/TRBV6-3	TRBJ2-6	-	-	CASSYFDGLVLTF	TGTGCCAGCAGTTATTTTGATGGTCTGGTCCTGACTTTC
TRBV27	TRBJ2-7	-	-	CASSFGHGLEQYF	TGTGCCAGCAGTTTTGGTCACGGGCTCGAGCAGTACTTC
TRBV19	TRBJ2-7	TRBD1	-	CASSPGTDAYEQYF	TGTGCCAGTAGTCCCGGGACAGACGCCTACGAGCAGTACTTC